The clone carrying this T cell receptor (beta chain) has a handful of counts. What it binds is unknown. These data come from a study of beta chain features in type 1 diabetes. The study's findings and limits: VDJ junctions sequenced from type 1 diabetes patients showed fewer insertions and more deletions. Resolution of whether HLA type affects TCRB rearrangement was not achieved here. People with Type 1 diabetes carried modestly yet significantly shorter TCRB CDR3s in all four CD4+ subsets.

CD45RO/CCR7/CD25/CD127/CD95/CD27 staining was used to isolate CD4+ naive, central memory, regulatory and stem cell-like memory cells by sorting. V gave up 11 bases and J gave up 5 bases; unmatched junction bases: 13. The germline gives CDR1 MNHNS, CDR2 SASEGT. CDR3 length equals 15 residues. Expressed TCRB transcripts got sequenced, as all isolated RNA was reverse transcribed. The data were produced by immunoSEQ multiplex PCR, yet TCRdb's version contains in-frame clones alone and is incomplete. Of approximately 340,000 clones listed, about 14% are singletons. The material sequenced was naive CD4+ T cells from blood. This clonotype was sampled from a woman aged 18-29 years in good health. The rearrangement joins TRBV6-1 to TRBJ2-1, with 9 bases fitting TRBD1. The CDR3 protein is CASKGGTGSHNEQFF. The CDR3 bases are TGTGCCTCAAAAGGCGGGACAGGGAGCCACAATGAGCAGTTCTTC.